This TCR beta chain appears in the sequencing data of a study of CD8+ T cells in alopecia areata. Study results and limitations: The study found that many expanded lesional clones persisted in scalp and blood during tofacitinib.

cDNA reverse transcribed from extracted RNA served as the sequencing template. Generated by immunoSEQ multiplex PCR, the TCRdb table keeps only in-frame clones and is missing some. The sample contains 150,000 to 200,000 clones, about 65% of which appear only once. The CDR3 is 11 residues long. Trimming removed 5 bases at V and 10 bases at J, with 11 bases between. Germline V gene data show CDR1 as LNHDA and CDR2 as SQIVND (reference sequence). Treatment: oral pan-JAK inhibitor, 5-10 mg twice daily. As concerns this clone: Its antigen is undetermined.

The rearrangement uses TRBV19 and TRBJ1-1; tentatively, D is TRBD1 (5 bases). This sequence was found in a human donor with alopecia areata. The sequenced sample was CD4+ T cells sorted from blood, obtained around week 49, from a patient treated with tofacitinib. CDR3 protein: CASSRQGRAFF. The CDR3 nucleotides are TGTGCCAGTAGTCGGCAGGGCCGAGCTTTCTTT.